One and the same sample provided the 8 T cell receptor beta chains below, sequenced in a study of OX40 agonist ivuxolimab in advanced cancers. The repertoire was sequenced with immunoSEQ multiplex PCR; TCRdb's copy has only in-frame clones and lacks some. The sample carries around 78,000 clones, 81% recorded once. Source: CD4+ or CD8+ T cells sorted from blood, taken in a trial of the OX40 agonist ivuxolimab. The source of these receptors is an adult with an advanced solid tumor such as melanoma, head and neck, liver or kidney cancer.

This chain uses TRBV19 with TRBJ2-3, with 8 nucleotides matching TRBD2. The CDR3 length is 15 residues. Germline CDR1 is LNHDA and CDR2 is SQIVND (reference sequence). V was clipped by 4 bases and J by 3 bases; unmatched bases: 6. CDR3 sequence: CASSSGRIRTDTQYF. The CDR3 DNA is TGTGCCAGTAGTAGCGGGAGGATACGGACAGATACGCAGTATTTT.

The chain joins TRBV6-6 to TRBJ2-1, with D perhaps matching TRBD1 or TRBD2 (5 bases each). Deletions cut 8 bases from V and 8 bases from J, with 16 bases between. CDR1 is MNHNY and CDR2 is SVGAGI in the germline V gene (reference sequence). This CDR3 contains 13 residues. The CDR3 coding sequence is TGTGCCAGCCGGGACCTGGATGGCGATGAGCAGTTCTTC. Translated: CASRDLDGDEQFF.

V and J are TRBV27 and TRBJ1-2; 10 bases are a match to TRBD1. CDR3 size: 13 residues. V trimming: 7 bases; J trimming: 7 bases; junction bases outside the gene matches: 6. From germline, CDR1 is MNHEY and CDR2 SMNVEV (reference sequence). In DNA form, the CDR3 reads TGTGCCAGCACCCTGGGACAGGGGTTTGGCTACACCTTC. Encoded protein: CASTLGQGFGYTF.

The V gene is TRBV18, the J gene TRBJ1-5; D unresolved. The germline V and J ends were trimmed by 1 base and 1 base, with 11 bases remaining between them. In germline, CDR1 is KGHSH, CDR2 LQKENI. This CDR3 is 16 amino acids long. The CDR3: CASSPLPADSNQPQHF. The CDR3, as DNA: TGTGCCAGCTCACCACTACCCGCGGACAGCAATCAGCCCCAGCATTTT.

The V and J genes are TRBV11-2 and TRBJ1-1; D gene unclear. The CDR3 spans 14 residues. Trimming took off 4 bases at V and 2 bases at J, with 11 bases between the two ends. Germline assignment: CDR1 SGHAT and CDR2 FQNNGV. CDR3 DNA sequence: TGTGCCAGCAGCTCGGCGACGGTAAACACTGAAGCTTTCTTT. Its translation: CASSSATVNTEAFF.

This clone was recorded once. The gene calls are TRBV5-4 and TRBJ2-3, with unresolved D. Germline loops: CDR1 SGHNT, CDR2 YYREEE (reference sequence). Trimming took off 3 bases at V and 4 bases at J, with 12 bases between the two ends. This CDR3 is 14 amino acids long. In DNA, the CDR3 is TGTGCCAGCAGCTCGGCTAGTTTCCCAGATACGCAGTATTTT. Protein: CASSSASFPDTQYF.

The chain joins TRBV4-2 to TRBJ2-3; 10 bases fit TRBD2. The CDR3 is 16 residues long. V shed 1 base, J shed 1 base, and the junction held 2 bases outside the gene matches. Germline values: CDR1 LGHNA, CDR2 YNFKEQ. The CDR3 here is CASSQALAGGTDTQYF. CDR3 nucleotide sequence: TGTGCCAGCAGCCAAGCCCTAGCGGGGGGCACAGATACGCAGTATTTT.

In its sample, this clone was seen a few times. One end of the junction is discordant with germline, which a read error may explain. This chain uses TRBV7-8 with TRBJ1-2; the match to TRBD1 covers 7 bases. The CDR3 sequence is 13 residues long. Germline lookup yields CDR1 SGHVS and CDR2 FQNEAQ. CDR3 amino acids: CASSLNHGTALRF. Written as DNA, the CDR3 is TGTGCCAGCAGCCTAAACCATGGGACAGCCCTTCGGTTC. The full variable domain, completed using reference TRBV7-8 and TRBJ1-2, is GAGVSQSPRYKVAKRGQDVALRCDPISGHVSLFWYQQALGQGPEFLTYFQNEAQLDKSGLPSDRFFAERPEGSVSTLKIQRTQQEDSAVYLCASSLNHGTALRFGSGTRLTVV.